The rows below give T cell receptor beta chains drawn from one sample of a study of T cell repertoires in cytomegalovirus infection. TCRdb fed the reads into MiXCR, producing one record per CDR3 protein. Of 570,000 or so distinct CDR3 sequences in the sample, 40% were seen once. The antigens these receptors bind are not known. Specimen: cultured PBMCs, collected from culture after CMV antigen stimulation. These receptors were obtained from a human donor in good health (CMV status not recorded). Some clones in this sample may be carry-over from other donors' samples. Each CDR3 is given with its conserved first and last residue. D genes are given only for firm matches. Size tells how often a clone was seen (once, few, many) or the class of an expanded clone, and some rows leave it out.

clone_size	d_call	v_call	j_call	cdr3_nt	cdr3_aa
NA	TRBD1	TRBV11-2	TRBJ2-3	TGTGCCAGCAGCCAACGGACAGGTTGGACAGATACGCAGTATTTT	CASSQRTGWTDTQYF
NA	NA	TRBV7-2	TRBJ2-1	TGTGCCAGCAGCTTAGTGTCTCGGAATGAGCAGTTCTTC	CASSLVSRNEQFF
NA	TRBD1	TRBV7-2	TRBJ2-7	TGTGCCAGCAGCTTAGTTGGGACAGGGGACCACGAGCAGTACTTC	CASSLVGTGDHEQYF
NA	NA	TRBV18	TRBJ2-5	TGTGCCAGCTCACCAAGCCAGGGAACCATTCAAGAGACCCAGTACTTC	CASSPSQGTIQETQYF
few	NA	TRBV12-5	TRBJ2-1	TGTGCTAGTGGTACTGGTGAGCTCCACAATGAGCAGTTCTTC	CASGTGELHNEQFF
NA	NA	TRBV23-1	TRBJ2-2	TGCGCCAGCAGTCAATTAGGGAAGCAGGGCACAAACACCGGGGAGCTGTTTTTT	CASSQLGKQGTNTGELFF
few	NA	TRBV5-1	TRBJ1-1	TGCGCCAGCGGCCGTGATCTGGGGACTGAAGCTTTCTTT	CASGRDLGTEAFF
few	TRBD2	TRBV6-5	TRBJ2-1	TGTGCCAGCAGTTCCCTAGCGGGAGGTGGCAATGAGCAGTTCTTC	CASSSLAGGGNEQFF
NA	NA	TRBV7-6	TRBJ1-2	TGTGCCAGCAGCTCTGGGGGGGCGCGGAGCTATGGCTACACCTTC	CASSSGGARSYGYTF
NA	NA	TRBV7-8	TRBJ2-4	TGTGCCAGCAGCCGTGGGTGGCCTCTAGCCAAAAACATTCAGTACTTC	CASSRGWPLAKNIQYF
NA	TRBD1	TRBV6-5	TRBJ1-2	TGTGCCAGCAGAATAAGGGACAGGGGGCGCGGGGATGGCTACACCTTC	CASRIRDRGRGDGYTF
NA	NA	TRBV10-3	TRBJ2-3	TGTGCCACCCAGGGACTGAGCACAGATACGCAGTATTTT	CATQGLSTDTQYF
few	NA	TRBV12-3/TRBV12-4	TRBJ2-2	TGTGCCAGCAGTTTGCGTGTTCTCGGGGGGCCCGACACCGGGGAGCTGTTTTTT	CASSLRVLGGPDTGELFF
NA	NA	TRBV7-9	TRBJ1-2	TGTGCCAGCAGCCCCCCCGCGTTAGGGGGCTATGGCTACACCTTC	CASSPPALGGYGYTF
NA	NA	TRBV24-1	TRBJ2-5	TGTGCCACCAGTGATGCTACAGGGAGGGGACAAGAGACCCAGTACTTC	CATSDATGRGQETQYF
few	NA	TRBV6-1	TRBJ1-1	TGTGCCAGCAGTGAATGGTTCTCGAGTGCTGCCCCCACTGAAGCTTTCTTT	CASSEWFSSAAPTEAFF
NA	NA	TRBV7-2	TRBJ2-5	TGTGCCAGCAGCTTAGTATCGGCCCAGTACTTC	CASSLVSAQYF
many	NA	TRBV7-2	TRBJ2-5	TGTGCCAGCAGCGGGCTAGGGGGGACCCAGTACTTC	CASSGLGGTQYF
NA	TRBD2	TRBV10-3	TRBJ2-7	TGTGCCATCAGTGAGCCTCCGGGACTAGCGGGAGCCGGGGGCCCTCTTGGGTACTTC	CAISEPPGLAGAGGPLGYF
few	NA	TRBV14	TRBJ1-1	TGTGCCAGCAGCCACCAGGGGAAGGGCACTGAAGCTTTCTTT	CASSHQGKGTEAFF
NA	TRBD1	TRBV7-9	TRBJ1-2	TGTGCCAGCAGCTTGAAATCGGGACAGGGCTCTGATAACTATGGCTACACCTTC	CASSLKSGQGSDNYGYTF
NA	NA	TRBV30	TRBJ2-3	TGTGCCTGGAGTGTACAGGATACGCAGTATTTT	CAWSVQDTQYF
NA	NA	TRBV4-1	TRBJ2-4	TGTGCCAGCAGCCAAGCAGGGCAGCTCCAAAACATTCAGTACTTC	CASSQAGQLQNIQYF
few	NA	TRBV7-8	TRBJ1-5	TGTGCCAGCAGCTCCAGGGTGTTTGGGAGCAATCAGCCCCAGCATTTT	CASSSRVFGSNQPQHF
once	NA	TRBV18	TRBJ1-3	TGTGCCAGCTCACCCGGGATCGGCTCTGGAAACACCATATATTTT	CASSPGIGSGNTIYF
few	NA	TRBV7-6	TRBJ2-2	TGTGCCAGCAGCTTGCTAGTAAAAGCGAACACCGGGGAGCTGTTTTTT	CASSLLVKANTGELFF